The rows below give T cell receptor beta chains drawn from one sample of a study of OX40 agonist ivuxolimab in advanced cancers. Libraries were prepared by immunoSEQ multiplex PCR; TCRdb keeps only in-frame clonotypes and omits some of them. This table holds about 16,000 clones, around 83% found once. The starting material was CD4+ or CD8+ T cells sorted from blood, obtained in a trial of the OX40 agonist ivuxolimab. These receptors came from an adult with an advanced solid tumor such as melanoma, head and neck, liver or kidney cancer. Both conserved end residues are part of each CDR3. D genes are given only for firm matches. Size tells how often a clone was seen (once, few, many) or the class of an expanded clone, and some rows leave it out.

d_gene	j_gene	v_gene	abundance	CDR3aa	CDR3nt
NA	TRBJ1-5	TRBV7-2	NA	CASRNTWETGPQHF	TGTGCCAGCAGAAACACATGGGAAACGGGGCCCCAGCATTTT
NA	TRBJ1-5	TRBV5-1	NA	CASSWDANGAQHF	TGCGCCAGCAGCTGGGACGCGAATGGGGCCCAGCATTTT
NA	TRBJ1-6	TRBV5-1	NA	CASSLGAGGNSPLHF	TGCGCCAGCAGCTTGGGGGCAGGAGGAAATTCACCCCTCCACTTT
NA	TRBJ2-5	TRBV5-1	NA	CASSKGEETQYF	TGCGCCAGCAGCAAGGGAGAGGAGACCCAGTACTTC
TRBD1	TRBJ1-2	TRBV19	few	CASSILDRYGYTF	TGTGCCAGTAGTATCCTGGACAGGTATGGCTACACCTTC
NA	TRBJ2-3	TRBV5-1	NA	CASSLGLDRSTDTQYF	TGCGCCAGCAGCTTGGGTCTGGACAGAAGCACAGATACGCAGTATTTT
TRBD1	TRBJ1-5	TRBV6-6	NA	CASRAGTVNQPQHF	TGTGCCAGCAGGGCCGGGACAGTCAATCAGCCCCAGCATTTT
NA	TRBJ2-3	TRBV5-1	NA	CASSLVARSTDTQYF	TGCGCCAGCAGCTTGGTGGCTCGGAGCACAGATACGCAGTATTTT
NA	TRBJ2-7	TRBV6-6	NA	CASKGRAYAYEQYF	TGTGCCAGCAAGGGGCGGGCCTACGCGTACGAGCAGTACTTC
NA	TRBJ1-2	TRBV5-1	few	CASSLVFSDGYTF	TGCGCCAGCAGCTTGGTTTTCAGTGATGGCTACACCTTC
NA	TRBJ2-7	TRBV25-1	NA	CASSARGPEYEQYF	TGTGCCAGCAGTGCTCGGGGCCCCGAGTACGAGCAGTACTTC
NA	TRBJ1-2	TRBV6-5	NA	CASSYSIGIYGYTF	TGTGCCAGCAGTTACTCGATAGGGATCTATGGCTACACCTTC
TRBD1	TRBJ2-7	TRBV5-1	once	CASSLEGTGLGEQYF	TGCGCCAGCAGCTTGGAGGGGACAGGGCTTGGGGAGCAGTACTTC
TRBD1	TRBJ2-7	TRBV4-1	NA	CASSQSTGVYEQYF	TGCGCCAGCAGCCAATCGACAGGGGTCTACGAGCAGTACTTC
TRBD1	TRBJ2-7	TRBV30	NA	CAWSVGVGTGFGEQYF	TGTGCCTGGAGTGTAGGAGTCGGGACAGGGTTCGGCGAGCAGTACTTC
TRBD1	TRBJ1-1	TRBV9	NA	CASSRGTDTEAFF	TGTGCCAGCAGCCGGGGGACAGACACTGAAGCTTTCTTT
NA	TRBJ1-1	TRBV6-5	NA	CATRGKGSNTEAFF	TGTGCCACCCGGGGTAAGGGTTCGAACACTGAAGCTTTCTTT
NA	TRBJ1-5	TRBV7-2	NA	CASSLNRDTNQPQHF	TGTGCCAGCAGCCTGAACCGGGACACCAATCAGCCCCAGCATTTT
NA	TRBJ1-1	TRBV30	once	CAWYWDSGTEAFF	TGTGCCTGGTATTGGGACTCCGGGACTGAAGCTTTCTTT
NA	TRBJ2-1	TRBV5-5	NA	CASSLGVYNEQFF	TGTGCCAGCAGCTTGGGAGTTTACAATGAGCAGTTCTTC
TRBD1	TRBJ1-5	TRBV6-1	NA	CASSSGTGSNQPQHF	TGTGCCAGCAGTTCCGGGACAGGGAGCAATCAGCCCCAGCATTTT
TRBD1	TRBJ1-2	TRBV7-9	NA	CASSSTGGAYGYTF	TGTGCCAGCAGCTCAACAGGGGGCGCCTATGGCTACACCTTC
NA	TRBJ2-3	TRBV25-1	NA	CASSEGVAPSTDTQYF	TGTGCCAGCAGTGAAGGGGTAGCGCCTAGCACAGATACGCAGTATTTT
TRBD2	TRBJ2-5	TRBV5-1	NA	CASRRTSGSGGETQYF	TGCGCCAGCAGACGGACTAGCGGGAGTGGAGGGGAGACCCAGTACTTC
NA	TRBJ2-1	TRBV7-3	NA	CASSHRTGAHNEQFF	TGTGCCAGCAGCCACCGGACTGGGGCCCACAATGAGCAGTTCTTC
NA	TRBJ1-3	TRBV10-3	NA	CATAEASSGNTIYF	TGTGCCACTGCGGAGGCGTCTTCTGGAAACACCATATATTTT
NA	TRBJ2-7	TRBV11-2	few	CASSLGFFSYEQYF	TGTGCCAGCAGCTTAGGCTTCTTCTCCTACGAGCAGTACTTC
NA	TRBJ1-5	TRBV6-1	NA	CASTLIGFGNQPQHF	TGTGCCAGCACGCTAATTGGGTTTGGCAATCAGCCCCAGCATTTT
NA	TRBJ1-1	TRBV10-3	NA	CAISESGGGGMNTEAFF	TGTGCCATCAGTGAGTCGGGCGGTGGGGGGATGAACACTGAAGCTTTCTTT
NA	TRBJ2-7	TRBV12-5	NA	CASGLEGSPYEQYF	TGTGCTAGTGGTTTGGAAGGGTCCCCCTACGAGCAGTACTTC
TRBD2	TRBJ2-6	TRBV28	NA	CASSQTSGRTGANVLTF	TGTGCCAGCAGCCAGACTAGCGGGAGAACTGGGGCCAACGTCCTGACTTTC
NA	TRBJ2-1	TRBV6-5	NA	CASSYSKVSTEQLF	TGTGCCAGCAGTTACTCGAAGGTGTCCACTGAGCAGCTCTTC
NA	TRBJ2-2	TRBV7-9	few	CASRSGANTGELFF	TGTGCCAGCAGGTCAGGGGCGAACACCGGGGAGCTGTTTTTT
NA	TRBJ2-5	TRBV28	NA	CASSLRGRGETQYF	TGTGCCAGCAGTTTAAGGGGTAGGGGTGAGACCCAGTACTTC
TRBD2	TRBJ2-1	TRBV29-1	once	CSVDQPPGLAGEQFF	TGCAGCGTTGATCAACCCCCCGGACTAGCGGGAGAGCAGTTCTTC